This T cell receptor beta chain derives from a study of STAT5B mutations in CD4+ large granular lymphocyte leukemia. Study results and limitations: Higher CD4+ than CD8+ T-LGLL clonality might reflect small sample size. Patient CD4-sorted repertoires looked more clonal than healthy CD4+ repertoires, even without putative leukemic clones.

The CDR3 is 15 residues long. Trimming took 4 bases from V and 4 from J; bases not matched to a gene: 9. Germline lookup yields CDR1 LNHDA and CDR2 SQIVND (reference sequence). Only in-frame clones appear in the TCRdb table, and some are missing; sequencing was by immunoSEQ multiplex PCR. The data show about 30,000 clones, around 80% seen once. Worth noting for this clone: The antigen is undetermined.

The TCR sequence derives from a human donor in good health. Source material: CD4+ T cells from blood buffy coats. The gene calls are TRBV19 and TRBJ2-5, with TRBD1 identical over 7 bases. The CDR3: CASSRADRERETQYF. The CDR3, as DNA: TGTGCCAGTAGTAGAGCCGACAGGGAAAGAGAGACCCAGTACTTC.